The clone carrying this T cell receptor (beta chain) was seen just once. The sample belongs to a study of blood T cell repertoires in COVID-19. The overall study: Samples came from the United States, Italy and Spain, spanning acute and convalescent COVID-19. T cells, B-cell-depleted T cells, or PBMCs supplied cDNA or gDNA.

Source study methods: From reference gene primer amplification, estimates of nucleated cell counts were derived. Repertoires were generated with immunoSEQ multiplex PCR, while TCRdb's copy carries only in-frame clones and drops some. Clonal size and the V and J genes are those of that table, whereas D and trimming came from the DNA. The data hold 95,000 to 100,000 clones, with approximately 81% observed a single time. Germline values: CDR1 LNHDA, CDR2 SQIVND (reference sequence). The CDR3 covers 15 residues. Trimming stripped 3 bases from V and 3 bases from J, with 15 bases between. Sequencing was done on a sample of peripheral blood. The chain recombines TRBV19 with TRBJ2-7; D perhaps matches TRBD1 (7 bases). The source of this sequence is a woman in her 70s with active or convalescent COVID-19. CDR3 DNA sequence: TGTGCCAGTAGTATTGGGAGGAGGGGGCTCTACGAGCAGTACTTC. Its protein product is CASSIGRRGLYEQYF.